This note documents a single T cell receptor beta chain sequence. The specificity of this receptor is unknown. Per-nucleotide qualities are absent, and no much larger clonotype sits a single base away. The method behind the library was RT-PCR. The sequencer listed for this sample is Illumina HiSeq 2500. TCRdb cleaned the public reads at Q25 with fastp, built clones with MiXCR and kept in-frame beta chains. Every CDR3 protein is listed once, alongside the most common genes and DNA of its rows. Counted in this sample were around 520,000 distinct CDR3 sequences; about 11% of them appeared once. Roughly 10% of the sample comes from the top ten. The data were taken from a study of response to subunit inactivated influenza vaccine (dated 2018 in TCRdb). General notes on the study: Deep quantitative T cell receptor repertoire profiling was used in the study to track responses to a trivalent subunit inactivated influenza vaccine.

Study-wide conclusions, independent of this receptor: The authors suggested that each seasonal influenza vaccination may recruit only a limited number of new T cells.

Sequences were derived from PBMCs from blood, sampled on the day of vaccination. The receptor comes from a man aged 50 or older who received an inactivated influenza vaccine. Donor details come from another sample of the same person, matched by shared clones.

For the CDR3, the sequence is CATSRGNTQYF. The DNA sequence reads TGTGCCACCTCCCGGGGAAATACGCAGTATTTT. The chain links TRBV2 with TRBJ2-3; a tentative D match to TRBD2 spans 5 bases. The CDR3 goes from the cysteine to the phenylalanine over 11 residues. Only the CDR3 portion is preserved as DNA: 33 bases, with reading frame beginning at the first base. The germline V gene sets CDR1 to SNHLY and CDR2 to FYNNEI. The junction shows trimming of 10 bases on V and 7 bases on J, plus 12 bases between the germline ends.